Presented here are 29 T cell receptor beta chains from one specimen sequenced in a study of T cells in Graves' hyperthyroidism and ophthalmopathy (dated by TCRdb to between 2019 and 2020). Libraries were constructed by multiplex PCR. Sequencing was carried out with an Illumina HiSeq 2000. TCR beta CDR3 regions were amplified from RNA transcripts. The first round of RT-PCR for the TCR CDR3 was performed with the HTBI primer set and the Qiagen OneStep RT-PCR kit. TCRdb took the public reads, trimmed them with fastp at Q25, ran MiXCR for clone calling and kept in-frame beta chains. Records with the same CDR3 protein are collapsed into one entry carrying the most frequent genes and DNA. This sample holds hundreds of thousands of distinct CDR3 sequences; around a quarter were observed only once. The ten largest clonotypes hold around 10% of the sample. Sequencing input: blood. These receptors came from a woman in her thirties with Graves' ophthalmopathy.

The V and J genes are TRBV30 and TRBJ2-7; 9 positions match TRBD1. V was pared by 4 bases and J by 2 bases, with 3 bases of the junction left unmatched. Germline CDR1 GTSNPN, CDR2 SVGIG (reference sequence). The CDR3 covers 13 residues. The CDR3 region has the DNA TGTGCCTGGACCGGGACAGGGACCTACGAGCAGTACTTC. Amino acid sequence: CAWTGTGTYEQYF.

The chain carries TRBV11-3 and TRBJ2-5; tentative D call: TRBD1 (6 bases). Germline V gene sequence: CDR1 SGHNT, CDR2 YENEEA. V was trimmed by 5 bases and J by 2 bases, leaving 21 bases between them. The CDR3 sequence is 17 residues long. The CDR3 region has the DNA TGTGCCAGCAGCCCCCCCCGGGACACCGACCGGCAAGAGACCCAGTACTTC. Its translation: CASSPPRDTDRQETQYF.

This clonotype showed up many times. The rearrangement uses TRBV20-1 and TRBJ2-7; D possibly corresponds to TRBD2 (6 bases). The germline V and J ends were trimmed by 1 base and 0 bases, with 10 bases remaining between them. This CDR3 is 14 amino acids long. Germline CDR1 DFQATT, CDR2 SNEGSKA (reference sequence). The CDR3 sequence: CSARVHGSSYEQYF. In DNA form, the CDR3 reads TGCAGTGCTAGAGTTCACGGGAGCTCCTACGAGCAGTACTTC.

This clonotype was seen repeatedly, ten times or more. The chain links TRBV20-1 to TRBJ2-7, with 9 bases lining up with TRBD2. CDR1 is DFQATT, CDR2 SNEGSKA, per germline (reference sequence). Trimming cost V 1 base and J 3 bases; bases outside gene matches: 1. CDR3 size: 13 residues. CDR3 in DNA: TGCAGTGCTAGAGGGACTAGCGACTACGAGCAGTACTTC. Its protein product is CSARGTSDYEQYF.

The chain couples TRBV2 to TRBJ2-7; 10 bases line up with TRBD2. Germline CDR1 SNHLY, CDR2 FYNNEI. V gave up 7 bases and J gave up 0 bases; unmatched junction bases: 3. The CDR3 is 14 amino acids. The CDR3 spells CASKLAGFSYEQYF. The CDR3 nucleotides are TGTGCCAGCAAACTAGCGGGATTCTCCTACGAGCAGTACTTC.

This clonotype was counted at least ten times. V gene TRBV9 combines with J gene TRBJ2-2; D is possibly TRBD1 or TRBD2 (6 bases each). Germline V gene sequence: CDR1 SGDLS, CDR2 YYNGEE. The CDR3 has 15 amino acids. The V gene lost 0 bases and the J gene lost 6 bases, with 12 bases spanning the gap. In DNA, the CDR3 is TGTGCCAGCAGCGTAGTTCCGGGGGCGTCCGGGGAGCTGTTTTTT. This gives the protein CASSVVPGASGELFF.

The chain joins TRBV20-1 to TRBJ1-1, with D perhaps matching TRBD1 (5 bases). The CDR3 spans 13 residues. Germline V lookup: CDR1 DFQATT, CDR2 SNEGSKA (reference sequence). V shed 6 bases and J shed 11 bases, with 22 bases lying between them. The CDR3 region is CSATYGTLGLAFF. As DNA, the CDR3 is TGCAGTGCCACCTACGGGACCCTCGGGTTGGCTTTCTTT.

This sequence joins TRBV12-3 or TRBV12-4 and TRBJ1-2; 8 bases agree with TRBD1. The CDR3 is made up of 13 amino acids. After removal of 4 bases from V and 8 bases from J, the junction contained 6 bases not matched to a gene. CDR3 amino acids: CASSYRSGGGYTF. The CDR3 DNA reads as TGTGCCAGCAGTTACCGTTCAGGGGGCGGCTACACCTTC.

In its sample, this clonotype was seen many times. This sequence joins TRBV7-3 and TRBJ2-5, with D perhaps matching TRBD1 or TRBD2 (5 bases each). This CDR3 is built from 13 residues. Germline lookup yields CDR1 SGHTA and CDR2 FQGTGA. V gave up 5 bases and J gave up 0 bases, with 7 bases separating them. The CDR3 nucleotides are TGTGCCAGCAGCCAGGGACACCAAGAGACCCAGTACTTC. Its protein is CASSQGHQETQYF.

This clonotype has just a few counts. The CDR3 DNA is TGTGCCAGCAGCCAAGATCCCCCCTTGAGCTCCTATAATTCACCCCTCCACTTT. It is translated as CASSQDPPLSSYNSPLHF. This chain joins TRBV11-2 and TRBJ1-6; D ambiguous. Trimming shortened V by 5 bases and J by 0 bases, and 17 bases separated the two germline ends. CDR1 is SGHAT and CDR2 is FQNNGV in the germline V gene. CDR3 size: 18 residues.

This clonotype was seen at least ten times. This chain links TRBV27 with TRBJ1-5; D possibly corresponds to TRBD1 (5 bases). The CDR3 spans 14 residues. V dropped 0 bases and J dropped 7 bases, with 10 bases sitting between them. From germline, CDR1 is MNHEY and CDR2 SMNVEV (reference sequence). DNA of the CDR3: TGTGCCAGCAGTTTATCAGGCAGGGACCAGCCCCAGCATTTT. This encodes CASSLSGRDQPQHF.

In its sample, this clonotype was seen many times. This chain joins TRBV4-1 and TRBJ2-7, with D unclear. Germline V lookup: CDR1 MGHRA, CDR2 YSYEKL. With 5 bases removed from V and 2 bases from J, the gap between germline ends came to 10 bases. This CDR3 has 13 residues. The CDR3 nucleotides are TGCGCCAGCAGCTTCCTCATCCCCTACGAGCAGTACTTC. This encodes CASSFLIPYEQYF.

V is TRBV7-2 and J is TRBJ1-1, with D uncertain. Deletions cut 5 bases from V and 0 bases from J, with 10 bases between. In germline, CDR1 is SGHTA, CDR2 FQGNSA. This CDR3 comprises 14 residues. CDR3: CASSRDGVNTEAFF. The CDR3 region has the DNA TGTGCCAGCAGCAGAGACGGAGTGAACACTGAAGCTTTCTTT.

This clonotype has a count of ten or more. The chain links TRBV7-8 to TRBJ2-2; maybe TRBD2 (7 bases). The CDR3 spans 16 residues. Per germline, CDR1 SGHVS and CDR2 FQNEAQ. With 6 bases removed from V and 3 bases from J, the gap between germline ends came to 17 bases. CDR3: CASRIVGGADTGELFF. For the CDR3, the DNA is TGTGCCAGCAGAATAGTGGGGGGGGCAGACACCGGGGAGCTGTTTTTT.

This clonotype has a count of ten or more. The chain links TRBV29-1 to TRBJ1-1, with 8 bases identical to TRBD1. The CDR3 contains 12 residues. CDR1 is SQVTM and CDR2 is ANQGSEA in the germline V gene. With 6 bases clipped from V and 4 bases from J, the junction kept 4 bases outside the gene matches. CDR3 amino acids: CSVDDRGTEAFF. The CDR3 bases are TGCAGCGTGGATGACAGGGGCACTGAAGCTTTCTTT.

The table lists this clonotype with many counts. The chain carries TRBV5-1 and TRBJ1-1, with 9 bases fitting TRBD1. Germline assignment: CDR1 SGHRS and CDR2 YFSETQ. V was pared by 0 bases and J by 4 bases, with 4 bases of the junction left unmatched. This CDR3 comprises 15 residues. The CDR3 nucleotides read TGCGCCAGCAGCTTGGACGGGACAGGGCTCACTGAAGCTTTCTTT. Amino acid sequence: CASSLDGTGLTEAFF.

This clonotype was seen many times. The V call is TRBV6-2 or TRBV6-3, the J call TRBJ1-5; D unclear. Per germline, CDR1 MNHEY and CDR2 SVGEGT. The V end was cut by 6 bases, the J end by 3 bases, with 9 bases between. There are 13 residues in the CDR3. The CDR3 DNA is TGTGCCAGCAGGGATGGGTTCAATCAGCCCCAGCATTTT. It codes for CASRDGFNQPQHF.

This clonotype was observed at least ten times. The DNA for the CDR3 is TGCAGCGTTGACGGCAACCAGGGTGGCTACACCTTC. This gives the protein CSVDGNQGGYTF. The rearrangement joins TRBV29-1 to TRBJ1-2; TRBD1 might be the D (5 bases). The germline V and J ends were trimmed by 3 bases and 7 bases, with 12 bases remaining between them. The V gene's germline CDR1 is SQVTM and CDR2 ANQGSEA. The CDR3 contains 12 residues.

This clonotype has ten or more counts. The chain links TRBV6-1 to TRBJ1-2; D gene unclear. The CDR3 has 13 residues. Trimming stripped 4 bases from V and 5 bases from J, with 11 bases between. Per germline, CDR1 MNHNS and CDR2 SASEGT. The CDR3 DNA sequence: TGTGCCAGCAGTGCCTCGCGGGAATATGGCTACACCTTC. Its translation is CASSASREYGYTF.

Only a few counts were recorded for this clonotype. The rearrangement joins TRBV6-5 to TRBJ2-4; either TRBD1 or TRBD2 may supply D (6 bases each). The CDR3 is 16 residues long. The germline gives CDR1 MNHEY, CDR2 SVGAGI. V dropped 2 bases and J dropped 6 bases, with 17 bases sitting between them. CDR3 sequence (DNA): TGTGCCAGCAGTTACAGTCGGGGGCGGGGCGGAAACATTCAGTACTTC. This encodes CASSYSRGRGGNIQYF.

The CDR3 nucleotides are TGTGCCAGCAGTTCTAACAAGGACAGTTACGAGCAGTACTTC. It codes for CASSSNKDSYEQYF. The rearrangement uses TRBV6-2 or TRBV6-3 and TRBJ2-7; TRBD1 is a possible D gene (6 bases). The germline CDR1 and CDR2 sequences are MNHEY and SVGEGT. Trimming left V 4 bases short and J 4 bases short, with 14 bases between. There are 14 residues in the CDR3.

In this sample, this clonotype turned up many times. V is TRBV28 and J is TRBJ2-7; tentatively, D is TRBD1 (6 bases). The CDR3 has 16 amino acids. CDR1 is MDHEN and CDR2 is SYDVKM in the germline V gene. Trimming removed 3 bases from V and 4 bases from J, with 19 bases in between. CDR3: CASSFSPGQNTYEQYF. The DNA for the CDR3 is TGTGCCAGCAGTTTTAGCCCCGGACAGAACACATACGAGCAGTACTTC.

The chain uses TRBV7-3 and TRBJ1-2, with 10 bases lining up with TRBD1. V shed 5 bases and J 7 bases; nucleotides not matched to a gene: 7. The CDR3 is made up of 14 amino acids. Germline-derived CDR1 and CDR2 are SGHTA and FQGTGA. The CDR3 here is CASSKGTGDSGYTF. CDR3 coding DNA: TGTGCCAGCAGCAAGGGGACAGGGGACTCTGGCTACACCTTC.

This clonotype has at least ten counts. The rearrangement links TRBV15 to TRBJ1-6; D remains ambiguous. The CDR3 has 14 amino acids. The V gene's germline CDR1 is LNHNV and CDR2 YYDKDF (reference sequence). The germline V and J ends were trimmed by 8 bases and 5 bases, with 13 bases remaining between them. CDR3 sequence: CATGPGFHNSPLHF. In DNA form, the CDR3 reads TGTGCCACCGGACCGGGATTCCATAATTCACCCCTCCACTTT.

Turning to this clonotype: A much more abundant neighbour one base away suggests this may be a read error. This chain connects TRBV20-1 to TRBJ2-5; tentative D call: TRBD2 (6 bases). CDR1 and CDR2 from the germline V gene are DFQATT and SNEGSKA (reference sequence). The CDR3 sequence is 11 residues long. In DNA form, the CDR3 reads TGCAGTCCTTGGGGGGAGGAGACCCGGTACTTC. Translated: CSPWGEETRYF.

This clonotype was seen at least ten times. The J gene is TRBJ1-2, the V gene TRBV29-1, with TRBD1 as a possible D gene (6 bases). Trimming removed 7 bases from V and 3 bases from J, with 15 bases in between. Germline V gene lookup returns CDR1 SQVTM and CDR2 ANQGSEA. This CDR3 comprises 13 residues. Written as DNA, the CDR3 is TGCAGCGGGTCGACAGGCGTTGACTATGGCTACACCTTC. Residues: CSGSTGVDYGYTF.

This clonotype was seen at least ten times. The J gene is TRBJ1-1, the V gene TRBV5-1; 7 nucleotides match TRBD1. The trim removed 5 bases at V and 4 bases at J, leaving 5 bases unmatched. From germline, CDR1 is SGHRS and CDR2 YFSETQ. This CDR3 is 13 amino acids long. The CDR3 reads CASREGGTTEAFF. CDR3 DNA sequence: TGCGCCAGCAGAGAAGGGGGCACCACTGAAGCTTTCTTT.

This clonotype came up once. The chain is built from TRBV6-2 or TRBV6-3 and TRBJ1-1; 9 bases match TRBD1. The CDR3 consists of 13 residues. V shed 10 bases and J 5 bases; nucleotides not matched to a gene: 8. Germline assignment: CDR1 MNHEY and CDR2 SVGEGT. CDR3 protein: CATLTGGKTEAFF. As DNA, the CDR3 is TGTGCCACCTTGACAGGGGGGAAAACTGAAGCTTTCTTT.

This clonotype has at least ten counts. V is TRBV18 and J is TRBJ1-3; perhaps TRBD1 as D (5 bases). Looked up from germline, CDR1 is KGHSH and CDR2 is LQKENI. The CDR3 is 15 amino acids. Trimming stripped 3 bases from V and 0 bases from J, with 9 bases between. The CDR3 loop reads CASSPAGPSGNTIYF. The CDR3 DNA reads TGTGCCAGCTCACCGGCAGGGCCCTCTGGAAACACCATATATTTT.